Following are 16 T cell receptor beta chains from one sample sequenced in a study of memory CD4+ T cells and cytomegalovirus serostatus (dated by TCRdb to the late 2010s). Preparation of the library involved the immunoSEQ multiplex PCR assay. TCRdb carries this immuneACCESS record with in-frame sequences only. Its versions omit some clonotypes, under half of them owing to an unresolved V gene in the studies checked, with the rest unexplained. The sample has some 54,000 clones on record, 65% to 80% of them singletons. About 1.4% of the sample is held by the ten biggest clonotypes. Single viable CD3+CD4+CD8-CD45RO+ cells were sorted as memory CD4+ T cells on a FACSAria II. Sequenced input: memory CD4+ T cells from blood. The receptors here all came from an adult in good health and CMV-seropositive.

V and J are TRBV2 and TRBJ1-6; possibly TRBD1 for D (5 bases). Germline CDR1 SNHLY, CDR2 FYNNEI. CDR3 length: 14 residues. Trimming stripped 1 base from V and 10 bases from J, with 11 bases between. CDR3: CASSEEGPASPLHF. The CDR3 bases are TGTGCCAGCAGTGAAGAGGGGCCCGCGTCACCCCTCCACTTT.

This chain joins TRBV7-3 and TRBJ2-1; D gene unclear. This CDR3 contains 13 residues. Trimming shortened V by 2 bases and J by 6 bases, and 8 bases separated the two germline ends. Germline V gene lookup returns CDR1 SGHTA and CDR2 FQGTGA. CDR3 nucleotide sequence: TGTGCCAGCAGCTTAGTCCAGCTCAATGAGCAGTTCTTC. This sequence encodes CASSLVQLNEQFF.

The chain carries TRBV6-1 and TRBJ2-1, with 12 bases lining up with TRBD2. Germline V gene sequence: CDR1 MNHNS, CDR2 SASEGT. CDR3 length: 12 amino acids. V lost 4 bases to trimming and J lost 13 bases; unmatched junction nucleotides: 2. The CDR3 sequence: CASSGLAGAQFF. CDR3 nucleotide sequence: TGTGCCAGCAGTGGACTAGCGGGGGCTCAGTTCTTC.

The chain joins TRBV19 to TRBJ1-2; D call uncertain. Germline CDR1 reads LNHDA; CDR2 reads SQIVND (reference sequence). Trimming took 3 bases from V and 5 from J, leaving 10 bases between them. The CDR3 sequence is 13 residues long. The CDR3 spells CASSMFARYGYTF. The CDR3 DNA is TGTGCCAGTAGTATGTTCGCGAGATATGGCTACACCTTC.

This chain joins TRBV6-5 and TRBJ1-5; D possibly corresponds to TRBD1 (5 bases). The CDR3 is made up of 14 amino acids. The V end lost 8 bases, the J end lost 0 bases, and 11 bases lay between the germline ends. CDR1 and CDR2 (germline): MNHEY, SVGAGI. The CDR3 DNA sequence: TGTGCCAGCCGCAGGGACGATAGCAATCAGCCCCAGCATTTT. Translating gives CASRRDDSNQPQHF.

V and J are TRBV18 and TRBJ2-7; TRBD1 matches at 9 bases. The V segment lost 1 base and the J segment 5 bases; nucleotides outside the gene matches: 6. The length of the CDR3 is 15 residues. CDR1 and CDR2 (germline): KGHSH, LQKENI. CDR3 loop: CASSPRGQGFHEQYF. The CDR3 DNA reads TGTGCCAGCTCACCACGGGGACAGGGTTTTCACGAGCAGTACTTC.

The gene calls are TRBV11-1 and TRBJ2-3, with 8 nucleotides matching TRBD2. Losses at the gene ends were 3 bases for V and 7 bases for J; bases not matched to a gene: 9. CDR1 and CDR2 (germline): SGHAT, FQDESV (reference sequence). The CDR3 spans 15 residues. The CDR3 coding sequence is TGTGCCAGCAGCTTGGGACTAGGCTGGACCAATACGCAGTATTTT. This sequence encodes CASSLGLGWTNTQYF.

The chain joins TRBV10-3 to TRBJ2-1; D might be TRBD1 (5 bases). From germline, CDR1 is ENHRY and CDR2 SYGVKD. The CDR3 spans 14 residues. Trimming shortened V by 6 bases and J by 0 bases, and 9 bases separated the two germline ends. This chain's CDR3 is CAISRDSSYNEQFF. CDR3 nucleotide sequence: TGTGCCATCAGCAGAGACAGCTCCTACAATGAGCAGTTCTTC.

This chain uses TRBV5-6 with TRBJ1-1; D perhaps matches TRBD1 (5 bases). The CDR3 consists of 11 residues. The germline V gene has CDR1 SGHDT and CDR2 YYEEEE. V lost 5 bases and J 10 bases, leaving 12 bases between the germline ends. The CDR3 is CASSRDGRAFF. CDR3 bases: TGTGCCAGCAGTAGGGACGGGAGAGCTTTCTTT.

This clone was observed once. This sequence joins TRBV27 and TRBJ2-1; 7 positions match TRBD1. The CDR3 length is 14 residues. Losses at the gene ends were 6 bases for V and 2 bases for J; bases not matched to a gene: 4. Germline CDR1 reads MNHEY; CDR2 reads SMNVEV (reference sequence). The CDR3 DNA sequence: TGTGCCAGCAGGGGGACAGCCACCTACAATGAGCAGTTCTTC. It translates to CASRGTATYNEQFF.

The chain employs TRBV2 and TRBJ1-1; D might be TRBD1 (5 bases). Germline loops: CDR1 SNHLY, CDR2 FYNNEI. The CDR3 runs 15 residues. Deletions cut 7 bases from V and 1 base from J, with 16 bases between. In nucleotides, the CDR3 is TGTGCCAGCAAGGGGAGGGGACGTACGAACACTGAAGCTTTCTTT. Amino acid sequence: CASKGRGRTNTEAFF. Full variable domain (outside the CDR3, taken from reference TRBV2 and TRBJ1-1): EPEVTQTPSHQVTQMGQEVILRCVPISNHLYFYWYRQILGQKVEFLVSFYNNEISEKSEIFDDQFSVERPDGSNFTLKIRSTKLEDSAMYFCASKGRGRTNTEAFFGQGTRLTVV.

The chain is built from TRBV18 and TRBJ1-1; 9 positions agree with TRBD1. Germline CDR1 reads KGHSH; CDR2 reads LQKENI. The CDR3 spans 17 residues. Trimming removed 0 bases from V and 3 bases from J; junction bases left unmatched: 8. The CDR3 protein is CASSPPNRGRFDTEAFF. CDR3 bases: TGTGCCAGCTCACCACCGAACAGGGGGCGATTTGACACTGAAGCTTTCTTT.

The chain employs TRBV4-3 and TRBJ1-3; TRBD1 is a possible D gene (5 bases). V lost 4 bases and J 2 bases, leaving 15 bases between the germline ends. This CDR3 comprises 16 residues. CDR1 LGHNA and CDR2 YSLEER come from the germline V gene. The CDR3 region has the DNA TGCGCCAGCAGCCCCCGACAGAGTTCGGCTGGAAACACCATATATTTT. This sequence encodes CASSPRQSSAGNTIYF.

This rearrangement joins TRBV2 to TRBJ1-1, with D unresolved. Trimming took off 6 bases at V and 10 bases at J, with 18 bases between the two ends. Germline lookup yields CDR1 SNHLY and CDR2 FYNNEI. This CDR3 comprises 13 residues. The CDR3 spells CASSSGAPGLAFF. CDR3 DNA: TGTGCCAGCAGCTCCGGCGCCCCCGGCCTAGCTTTCTTT.

J is TRBJ1-1 and V is TRBV6-1, with a weak D call TRBD1 (5 bases). Between the trimmed V and J ends, which lost 6 bases and 1 base, there was a span of 15 bases. CDR3 length: 15 amino acids. CDR1 and CDR2 from the germline V gene are MNHNS and SASEGT. The CDR3 here is CASRDPGRPNTEAFF. Here the CDR3 DNA reads TGTGCCAGCAGAGACCCGGGGCGGCCGAACACTGAAGCTTTCTTT.

The genes are TRBV30 and TRBJ1-2; 10 bases fit TRBD1. The germline V gene encodes CDR1 GTSNPN and CDR2 SVGIG (reference sequence). The CDR3 is 13 amino acids. Trimming at V came to 3 bases and at J to 8 bases, leaving 6 bases not matched to a gene. The CDR3 region has the DNA TGTGCCTGGAGAGACAGGGGGCGCGGGGGCTACACCTTC. Translating it yields CAWRDRGRGGYTF.